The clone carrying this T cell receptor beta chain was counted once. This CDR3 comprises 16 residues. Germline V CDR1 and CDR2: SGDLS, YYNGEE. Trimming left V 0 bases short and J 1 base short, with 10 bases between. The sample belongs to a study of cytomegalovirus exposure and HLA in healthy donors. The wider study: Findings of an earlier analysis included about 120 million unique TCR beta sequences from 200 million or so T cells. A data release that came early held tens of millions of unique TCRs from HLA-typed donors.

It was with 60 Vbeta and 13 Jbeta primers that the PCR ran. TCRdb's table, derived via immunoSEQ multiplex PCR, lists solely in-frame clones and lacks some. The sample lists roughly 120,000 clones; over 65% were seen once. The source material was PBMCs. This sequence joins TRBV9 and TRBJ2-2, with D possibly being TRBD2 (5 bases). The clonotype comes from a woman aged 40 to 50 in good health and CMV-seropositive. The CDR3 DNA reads TGTGCCAGCAGCGTAGGTTTAGCGCAGAACACCGGGGAGCTGTTTTTT. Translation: CASSVGLAQNTGELFF.